Listed below are T cell receptor beta chains from one sample, sequenced in a study of blood T cell repertoires in COVID-19. Using immunoSEQ multiplex PCR, the repertoire was profiled, and TCRdb retains in-frame clones only, with some absent. The table has under 55,000 clones, approximately 82% seen once. The sample was peripheral blood. These receptors were taken from a human donor in a cohort sampled during active COVID-19. The CDR3 runs from the conserved cysteine through the conserved F or W. A D gene is named only where the DNA matches it firmly. The size of a clone is reported for some rows only, either as once, few or many, or as a class for expanded clones.

clone_size: -
d_call: TRBD2
j_call: TRBJ2-1
v_call: TRBV19
cdr3_nt: TGTGCCAGTATAGGCGGGGGGGGGTACAATGAGCAGTTCTTC
cdr3_aa: CASIGGGGYNEQFF

clone_size: -
d_call: -
j_call: TRBJ1-4
v_call: TRBV4-3
cdr3_nt: TGCGCCAGCAGCCAAGAGAGGAGTGAAAAACTGTTTTTT
cdr3_aa: CASSQERSEKLFF

clone_size: once
d_call: -
j_call: TRBJ2-2
v_call: TRBV3-1/TRBV3-2
cdr3_nt: TGTGCCAGCAGCAAAACCCCAAACAATTTACGGGGCACCGGGGAGCTGTTTTTT
cdr3_aa: CASSKTPNNLRGTGELFF

clone_size: once
d_call: TRBD2
j_call: TRBJ2-3
v_call: TRBV7-9
cdr3_nt: TGTGCCAGCAGCCCCGGACTAGCGGGGGGCACAGATACGCAGTATTTT
cdr3_aa: CASSPGLAGGTDTQYF

clone_size: medium-sized
d_call: -
j_call: TRBJ1-1
v_call: TRBV5-1
cdr3_nt: TGCGCCAGCAGCTTAATCTGGAACACTGAAGCTTTCTTT
cdr3_aa: CASSLIWNTEAFF

clone_size: few
d_call: TRBD2
j_call: TRBJ2-1
v_call: TRBV18
cdr3_nt: TGTGCCAGCTCACCGTCCGGGACTAGCGGGGCCTTCTACAATGAGCAGTTCTTC
cdr3_aa: CASSPSGTSGAFYNEQFF

clone_size: -
d_call: -
j_call: TRBJ2-7
v_call: TRBV24-1
cdr3_nt: TGTGCCACCAGTACAGGGTCCTACGAGCAGTACTTC
cdr3_aa: CATSTGSYEQYF

clone_size: -
d_call: TRBD1
j_call: TRBJ2-6
v_call: TRBV30
cdr3_nt: TGTGCCTGGAGTAGAGGGACAGGGGGCGCGGGGGCCAACGTCCTGACTTTC
cdr3_aa: CAWSRGTGGAGANVLTF

clone_size: few
d_call: -
j_call: TRBJ1-1
v_call: TRBV19
cdr3_nt: TGTGCCAGTAGAGTAGCGGGAATGGGGACTGAAGCTTTCTTT
cdr3_aa: CASRVAGMGTEAFF

clone_size: -
d_call: TRBD1
j_call: TRBJ2-7
v_call: TRBV28
cdr3_nt: TGTGCCAGCACCCCGATAGGGACAGGGGCCAGCTACGAGCAGTACTTC
cdr3_aa: CASTPIGTGASYEQYF

clone_size: -
d_call: -
j_call: TRBJ2-1
v_call: TRBV27
cdr3_nt: TGTGCCAGCAAGCTAACTCTTTCAACGTCTAATGAGCAGTTCTTC
cdr3_aa: CASKLTLSTSNEQFF

clone_size: -
d_call: TRBD1
j_call: TRBJ2-2
v_call: TRBV4-1
cdr3_nt: TGCGCCAGCAGCTTCCGGACAGGGCCGAACACCGGGGAGCTGTTTTTT
cdr3_aa: CASSFRTGPNTGELFF

clone_size: -
d_call: TRBD2
j_call: TRBJ2-1
v_call: TRBV7-9
cdr3_nt: TGTGCCAGCAGCCCCGCGGGACTAGCGGGGGGGCGAAATGAGCAGTTCTTC
cdr3_aa: CASSPAGLAGGRNEQFF

clone_size: once
d_call: -
j_call: TRBJ1-1
v_call: TRBV28
cdr3_nt: TGTGCCAGCAAGACAGGCAGGAACACTGAAGCTTTCTTT
cdr3_aa: CASKTGRNTEAFF

clone_size: -
d_call: -
j_call: TRBJ2-5
v_call: TRBV6-1
cdr3_nt: TGTGCCAGCAGTGAAACTCGGACGGGGGCCCAGTACTTC
cdr3_aa: CASSETRTGAQYF

clone_size: -
d_call: -
j_call: TRBJ2-3
v_call: TRBV4-3
cdr3_nt: TGCGCCAGCAGCCAAGATACAGGACGGTCGATGCCCGATACGCAGTATTTT
cdr3_aa: CASSQDTGRSMPDTQYF

clone_size: -
d_call: TRBD1
j_call: TRBJ2-7
v_call: TRBV5-6
cdr3_nt: TGTGCCAGCTCTGGACAGGCCGGAGGCTACGAGCAGTACTTC
cdr3_aa: CASSGQAGGYEQYF

clone_size: once
d_call: TRBD1
j_call: TRBJ2-7
v_call: TRBV10-3
cdr3_nt: TGTGCCACGTCACACGGCGGACAGGGCCTTCCCTACGAGCAGTACTTC
cdr3_aa: CATSHGGQGLPYEQYF

clone_size: -
d_call: -
j_call: TRBJ2-7
v_call: TRBV6-5
cdr3_nt: TGTGCCAGCAGTTACTACGGGTACGAGCAGTACTTC
cdr3_aa: CASSYYGYEQYF

clone_size: -
d_call: TRBD1
j_call: TRBJ2-1
v_call: TRBV5-6
cdr3_nt: TGTGCCAGCAGCTTTATTGACAGGGACGCTGAGCAGTTCTTC
cdr3_aa: CASSFIDRDAEQFF

clone_size: -
d_call: TRBD2
j_call: TRBJ2-6
v_call: TRBV7-2
cdr3_nt: TGTGCCAGCAGCTCCACGGGGGGTCCCGGATCTGGGGCCAACGTCCTGACTTTC
cdr3_aa: CASSSTGGPGSGANVLTF

clone_size: -
d_call: -
j_call: TRBJ1-6
v_call: TRBV7-2
cdr3_nt: TGTGCCAGCAGCCCCCGACAGAGCTCGTCCCTCCACTTT
cdr3_aa: CASSPRQSSSLHF

clone_size: -
d_call: TRBD1
j_call: TRBJ1-5
v_call: TRBV5-1
cdr3_nt: TGCGCCAGCAGCCCGGACAGGGACAATCAGCCCCAGCATTTT
cdr3_aa: CASSPDRDNQPQHF

clone_size: once
d_call: TRBD1
j_call: TRBJ1-2
v_call: TRBV7-9
cdr3_nt: TGTGCCAGCAGCTTTGGGGCAGGGGGCGCCTATGGCTACACCTTC
cdr3_aa: CASSFGAGGAYGYTF

clone_size: -
d_call: -
j_call: TRBJ2-2
v_call: TRBV9
cdr3_nt: TGTGCCAGCAGCCTAAAGGGTCAAAACGGGGGAATCGGGGAGCTGTTTTTT
cdr3_aa: CASSLKGQNGGIGELFF

clone_size: -
d_call: -
j_call: TRBJ1-1
v_call: TRBV3-1/TRBV3-2
cdr3_nt: TGTGCCAGCAGCCAAGAGGCCTTGAACACTGAAGCTTTCTTT
cdr3_aa: CASSQEALNTEAFF

clone_size: once
d_call: TRBD2
j_call: TRBJ2-3
v_call: TRBV7-2
cdr3_nt: TGTGCCAGCAGCTTAGCGGGACTAGCGGCGCTCACAGATACGCAGTATTTT
cdr3_aa: CASSLAGLAALTDTQYF

clone_size: -
d_call: TRBD1
j_call: TRBJ2-7
v_call: TRBV29-1
cdr3_nt: TGCAGCGTCGTCGGAGGACAGGAGTACGAGCAGTACTTC
cdr3_aa: CSVVGGQEYEQYF

clone_size: -
d_call: TRBD1
j_call: TRBJ1-3
v_call: TRBV9
cdr3_nt: TGTGCCAGCAGCGTCGCCGGGACAGGGGGAATCAACACCATATATTTT
cdr3_aa: CASSVAGTGGINTIYF

clone_size: -
d_call: TRBD1
j_call: TRBJ1-1
v_call: TRBV19
cdr3_nt: TGTGCCAGTAGTACGCTCCACAGGGGGGTTAATGAAGCTTTCTTT
cdr3_aa: CASSTLHRGVNEAFF

clone_size: -
d_call: TRBD1
j_call: TRBJ1-1
v_call: TRBV27
cdr3_nt: TGTGCCAGCAGTCCCGGGACAGCGAACACTGAAGCTTTCTTT
cdr3_aa: CASSPGTANTEAFF

clone_size: -
d_call: TRBD1
j_call: TRBJ1-2
v_call: TRBV3-1/TRBV3-2
cdr3_nt: TGTGCCAGCAGCCAAGTTCGACAGGGCTATGGCTACACCTTC
cdr3_aa: CASSQVRQGYGYTF

clone_size: -
d_call: -
j_call: TRBJ1-6
v_call: TRBV5-1
cdr3_nt: TGCGCCAGCAGCTTAGCCGGGGGTGGAAATTCACCCCTCCACTTT
cdr3_aa: CASSLAGGGNSPLHF

clone_size: few
d_call: -
j_call: TRBJ1-4
v_call: TRBV12-3/TRBV12-4
cdr3_nt: TGTGCCAGCAGTCCCGGGGGGGAAAAACTGTTTTTT
cdr3_aa: CASSPGGEKLFF

clone_size: -
d_call: -
j_call: TRBJ1-2
v_call: TRBV29-1
cdr3_nt: TGCAGCGTTGCCCCTTGGAGGGCAGACTATGGCTACACCTTC
cdr3_aa: CSVAPWRADYGYTF

clone_size: few
d_call: -
j_call: TRBJ1-2
v_call: TRBV6-2/TRBV6-3
cdr3_nt: TGTGCCAGCAGTTCGCCACTCGCTAACTATGGCTACACCTTC
cdr3_aa: CASSSPLANYGYTF

clone_size: -
d_call: TRBD2
j_call: TRBJ2-5
v_call: TRBV7-2
cdr3_nt: TGTGCCAGCAGCCCGCTAGCGGAAGTTTCAGAGACCCAGTACTTC
cdr3_aa: CASSPLAEVSETQYF

clone_size: many
d_call: -
j_call: TRBJ2-7
v_call: TRBV7-2
cdr3_nt: TGTGCCAGCAGCTTAGCTGGCAGGGGCGACGACGAGCAGTACTTC
cdr3_aa: CASSLAGRGDDEQYF

clone_size: -
d_call: TRBD2
j_call: TRBJ2-5
v_call: TRBV11-1
cdr3_nt: TGTGCCAGCAGCTTAGGAGTAACTAGCGGGAAAGAGACCCAGTACTTC
cdr3_aa: CASSLGVTSGKETQYF

clone_size: -
d_call: TRBD1
j_call: TRBJ1-5
v_call: TRBV5-1
cdr3_nt: TGCGCCAGCAGCTTGGGGGGGACAGGAAATCAGCCCCAGCATTTT
cdr3_aa: CASSLGGTGNQPQHF

clone_size: -
d_call: -
j_call: TRBJ2-1
v_call: TRBV9
cdr3_nt: TGTGCCAGCAGCGTTGGGAGCTCCTACAATGAGCAGTTCTTC
cdr3_aa: CASSVGSSYNEQFF

clone_size: -
d_call: -
j_call: TRBJ2-6
v_call: TRBV12-3/TRBV12-4
cdr3_nt: TGTGCCAGCAGTTTAATACGAGGCGTCCTGACTTTC
cdr3_aa: CASSLIRGVLTF

clone_size: once
d_call: -
j_call: TRBJ1-3
v_call: TRBV3-1/TRBV3-2
cdr3_nt: TGTGCCAGCAGCCCCCTTCGGACAGCTGGAAACACCATATATTTT
cdr3_aa: CASSPLRTAGNTIYF

clone_size: -
d_call: TRBD1
j_call: TRBJ1-6
v_call: TRBV2
cdr3_nt: TGTGCCAGCAGTGGACAGGGGGCGCGTTCACCCCTCCACTTT
cdr3_aa: CASSGQGARSPLHF

clone_size: -
d_call: TRBD2
j_call: TRBJ2-5
v_call: TRBV25-1
cdr3_nt: TGTGCCAGCAGTACCTCTCTCTCTAGCGGGGGCCAAGGGACCCAGTACTTC
cdr3_aa: CASSTSLSSGGQGTQYF

clone_size: -
d_call: TRBD1
j_call: TRBJ2-5
v_call: TRBV5-1
cdr3_nt: TGCGCCAGCAGTATCTCAGGGGGTACCCTATGGGAGACCCAGTACTTC
cdr3_aa: CASSISGGTLWETQYF

clone_size: -
d_call: TRBD1
j_call: TRBJ1-5
v_call: TRBV7-9
cdr3_nt: TGTGCCAGCAGCCGGGGACAGGGGGTGGTAGCCCAGCATTTT
cdr3_aa: CASSRGQGVVAQHF

clone_size: -
d_call: TRBD1
j_call: TRBJ1-2
v_call: TRBV2
cdr3_nt: TGTGCCAGCAGTGAAGCCGGGACAGGATCGTACTATGGCTACACCTTC
cdr3_aa: CASSEAGTGSYYGYTF

clone_size: -
d_call: TRBD1
j_call: TRBJ1-2
v_call: TRBV27
cdr3_nt: TGTGCCAGCAGTATCAAACAGGGGAGGTATGGCTACACCTTC
cdr3_aa: CASSIKQGRYGYTF

clone_size: -
d_call: -
j_call: TRBJ1-1
v_call: TRBV5-1
cdr3_nt: TGCGCCAGCAGCCAAACAGGATTGAACACTGAAGCTTTCTTT
cdr3_aa: CASSQTGLNTEAFF

clone_size: -
d_call: -
j_call: TRBJ2-5
v_call: TRBV7-2
cdr3_nt: TGTGCCAGCAGCCCAAGACGGGACCAAGAGACCCAGTACTTC
cdr3_aa: CASSPRRDQETQYF

clone_size: -
d_call: TRBD1
j_call: TRBJ1-2
v_call: TRBV5-4
cdr3_nt: TGTGCCAGCAGGCGACAGGGGATCGGGGGCTACACCTTC
cdr3_aa: CASRRQGIGGYTF

clone_size: -
d_call: -
j_call: TRBJ1-4
v_call: TRBV6-5
cdr3_nt: TGTGCCAGCAGTCGACAAAAGAATGAAAAACTGTTTTTT
cdr3_aa: CASSRQKNEKLFF

clone_size: -
d_call: -
j_call: TRBJ1-2
v_call: TRBV9
cdr3_nt: TGTGCCAGCAGCCCAAGCCGAGGGTCTAACTATGGCTACACCTTC
cdr3_aa: CASSPSRGSNYGYTF

clone_size: -
d_call: TRBD1
j_call: TRBJ2-2
v_call: TRBV18
cdr3_nt: TGTGCCAGCTCCCTACAGGGGAATGAATTGAACACCGGGGAGCTGTTTTTT
cdr3_aa: CASSLQGNELNTGELFF